The entry that follows covers one T cell receptor beta chain sequence. Its antigen has not been determined. The record has no base qualities; no much larger clone is one base away. The sample belongs to a study of Graves' ophthalmopathy and Graves' hyperthyroidism (dated by TCRdb to 2016 to 2018). Regarding the research as a whole: Peripheral blood was collected at initial diagnosis, prior to any treatment. TCR beta repertoire signatures were used to distinguish Graves' ophthalmopathy from Graves' hyperthyroidism and to predict progression to ophthalmopathy. In total, around 130 blood samples were TCR-sequenced: around 42 ophthalmopathy, over 70 hyperthyroidism and some 17 hyperthyroidism-to-ophthalmopathy patients. To explore V-J signatures that separate ophthalmopathy from hyperthyroidism, a discovery set of approximately 100 patients was enrolled, consisting of 40 to 45 with ophthalmopathy and around 57 with stable hyperthyroidism. An independent validation cohort was composed of 18 hyperthyroidism patients and over 15 patients who later progressed from hyperthyroidism to ophthalmopathy. In over 5 hyperthyroidism patients, the T-cell repertoire of thyroid tissue was compared with the T-cell repertoire of blood. After sampling, hyperthyroidism patients received methimazole starting at 30 mg daily, and ophthalmopathy patients received high-dose intravenous methylprednisolone. The 95 to 100 discovery patients were randomly divided into training and test sets at a 7:3 ratio. Here is what the overall study found, with its caveats: The 13-signature model separated ophthalmopathy from stable hyperthyroidism with approximately 88% sensitivity and around 84% specificity in cross-validation, and 80%/75% in the test set. In validation, the model predicted ophthalmopathy progression with over 60% sensitivity and 72.22% specificity; some 13 predicted patients were CT-confirmed with GO in a median of around 6 months. Most of the expanded thyroid clonotypes with a frequency above 0.001 were also detected in blood, and it was suggested that the thyroid immune response may be reflected by blood repertoires. No statistical method was used to predetermine the sample size, and group allocation was not hidden from the investigators.

Stable hyperthyroidism was defined as no progression to ophthalmopathy within 18 months of follow-up. Hyperthyroidism patients were newly diagnosed, with disease duration under 2 months, and aged 18 to 65 years. Anyone with other autoimmune diseases, uncontrolled infections, pregnancy or lactation was excluded from the study. Diagnosis was based on clinical symptoms, serum thyroxine, TRAb, thyroid ultrasound and orbital computed tomography. Ficoll-Paque density gradient centrifugation was used to isolate PBMCs from 8 to 10 ml of fresh peripheral blood. Trizol reagent was used to extract the total RNA, and its quality was then checked on an Agilent 2100 Bioanalyzer. For repertoire sequencing, TCR beta CDR3 regions were amplified from RNA transcripts. The first round was an RT-PCR using HTBI primers with the Qiagen OneStep RT-PCR kit, and this first round was followed by a second-round multiplex PCR, then size selection and purification. Sequencing of the libraries was carried out on an Illumina HiSeq2000 in paired-end mode with 100 bp reads. For the original study's pipeline: SOAPnuke was used to process the reads, throwing out any read that had adapters, had uncalled bases, had a mean Phred below 15, or lacked an exact constant-primer or identifier match. COPE v1.2.5 was used to merge the high-quality paired reads. Each unique nucleotide sequence was defined as a clonotype, and clonotypes were aligned to IMGT TRB V, D and J references with MiTCR v1.1. Only V-J combinations with frequency above 0.0001 were analysed, covering about 99% of repertoires. A TCR clonal expansion and chaos score per V-J combination was defined as the ratio of F50 clonal expansion to chaos observed in the TCRdist matrix. Welch's t-statistics and random forest were used to reduce the features to about 12 V-J combinations, which were then used as input to a naive Bayes classifier. Thyroid-blood repertoire similarity was quantified with the Morisita-Horn index. TCRdb reworked the public reads: Q25 trimming with fastp, MiXCR clone assembly, productive beta chains retained. Rows matching on CDR3 protein sequence are summarized as one entry with the most common DNA and genes. The V and J calls were not made by the authors but by TCRdb's processing. The sample includes just over 600,000 distinct CDR3 sequences, with 22% observed a single time. The ten largest clones add up to around 6.5% of the sample.

The germline V gene (reference sequence) supplies CDR1 DFQATT and CDR2 SNEGSKA. Deletion took 3 bases off V and 2 bases off J, with a span of 13 bases between the germline ends. Including cysteine and phenylalanine, the CDR3 has 14 amino acids. The entry retains the CDR3 DNA only, 42 bases that are in frame from base 1. The TCR comes from a woman aged 18-29 years with stable Graves' hyperthyroidism. Some clones in this sample may be carry-over from other donors' samples. Donor details come from another sample of the same person, matched by shared clones. This sequence uses TRBV20-1 and TRBJ1-1; the D gene is not confidently resolved. Sequenced: peripheral blood. The DNA sequence is TGCAGTGCTAGGGACCCTCTGCGTAACACTGAAGCTTTCTTT. Its coded protein is CSARDPLRNTEAFF.